Listed here are 30 T cell receptor beta chains from one sample, sequenced in a study of identical twins. TCRdb called the 5' RACE reads again in MiXCR, with one record for every CDR3 protein. The sample holds around 340,000 distinct CDR3 sequences; around 9.7% are singletons and the top ten take roughly 8.9%. Sequencing input: naive T cells sorted from blood. The receptors come from a woman aged 50 to 60 in good health.

This clonotype came up many times. This chain uses TRBV10-3 with TRBJ1-3; TRBD1 aligns across 7 bases. With 7 bases clipped from V and 0 bases from J, the junction kept 9 bases outside the gene matches. The CDR3 runs 16 residues. Per germline, CDR1 ENHRY and CDR2 SYGVKD. The CDR3 spells CAITPGQDRSGNTIYF. For the CDR3, the DNA is TGTGCCATCACCCCAGGACAGGATCGCTCTGGAAACACCATATATTTT.

This clonotype showed up just a few times. Written as DNA, the CDR3 is TGCGCCAGCAGCGGGACAGGGGTGGATGAGCAGTTCTTC. Translation: CASSGTGVDEQFF. The V call is TRBV5-1, the J call TRBJ2-1; 10 nucleotides align to TRBD1. The CDR3 spans 13 residues. Trimming at V came to 4 bases and at J to 8 bases, leaving 3 bases not matched to a gene. Per germline, CDR1 SGHRS and CDR2 YFSETQ.

The genes are TRBV18 and TRBJ2-1; the D gene is possibly TRBD1 (6 bases). Trimming shortened V by 3 bases and J by 14 bases, and 26 bases separated the two germline ends. This CDR3 has 16 amino acids. Germline-derived CDR1 and CDR2 are KGHSH and LQKENI. CDR3 sequence: CASSPIPSRGVRVEFF. In DNA, the CDR3 is TGTGCCAGCTCACCGATCCCGTCCAGGGGAGTCCGAGTCGAGTTCTTC.

The rearrangement links TRBV5-1 to TRBJ2-2; TRBD1 matches 7 bases. CDR1 is SGHRS and CDR2 is YFSETQ in the germline V gene. V shed 4 bases, J shed 3 bases, and the junction held 3 bases outside the gene matches. This CDR3 is built from 14 residues. Here the CDR3 reads CASSQQGDTGELFF. The CDR3 region has the DNA TGCGCCAGCAGCCAGCAGGGGGACACCGGGGAGCTGTTTTTT.

V usage is TRBV20-1 and J usage is TRBJ1-1; weak D call: TRBD1 (5 bases). The CDR3 runs 14 residues. CDR1 and CDR2 from the germline V gene are DFQATT and SNEGSKA (reference sequence). The ends were cut back, 8 bases at V and 0 bases at J, with 16 bases in the middle. The chain's CDR3 is CSTYPRGLNTEAFF. CDR3 DNA sequence: TGCAGTACCTACCCCCGGGGGTTGAACACTGAAGCTTTCTTT.

The rearrangement joins TRBV10-2 to TRBJ1-5; D uncertain. The CDR3 runs to 13 residues. Per the germline V gene, CDR1 is WSHSY and CDR2 is SAAADI. Trimming took off 6 bases at V and 0 bases at J, with 6 bases between the two ends. The CDR3 region has the DNA TGCGCCAGCAGCGGAACTAGCAATCAGCCCCAGCATTTT. Translated: CASSGTSNQPQHF.

The chain carries TRBV21-1 and TRBJ2-7; the DNA was not used to check the table's D call, TRBD1. TRBV21-1 is designated a pseudogene. The CDR3 has 14 residues. The CDR3 sequence: CASSTQGAQYEQYV. The DNA of the CDR3 is TGTGCCAGCAGCACACAGGGGGCGCAGTACGAGCAGTACGTC.

This clonotype showed up many times. The chain recombines TRBV20-1 with TRBJ1-1; 9 bases agree with TRBD1. Looked up from germline, CDR1 is DFQATT and CDR2 is SNEGSKA (reference sequence). The CDR3 length is 15 residues. The V segment lost 6 bases and the J segment 3 bases; nucleotides outside the gene matches: 11. The CDR3: CSAPRGTGWDTEAFF. The CDR3 DNA sequence: TGCAGTGCCCCGAGAGGGACAGGGTGGGACACTGAAGCTTTCTTT.

This clonotype was detected ten times or more. The chain combines TRBV5-1 with TRBJ1-1; a weak D match, TRBD1 (6 bases). The CDR3 is made up of 14 amino acids. Germline V lookup: CDR1 SGHRS, CDR2 YFSETQ. Trimming took off 0 bases at V and 11 bases at J, with 17 bases between the two ends. DNA of the CDR3: TGCGCCAGCAGCTTGGGCGGGGGCGGTGAGCGGGCTTTCTTT. Its translation is CASSLGGGGERAFF. Looking up the rest from reference TRBV5-1 and TRBJ1-1 gives the full variable domain: KAGVTQTPRYLIKTRGQQVTLSCSPISGHRSVSWYQQTPGQGLQFLFEYFSETQRNKGNFPGRFSGRQFSNSRSEMNVSTLELGDSALYLCASSLGGGGERAFFGQGTRLTVV.

This clonotype was counted between two and nine times. J is TRBJ2-5 and V is TRBV18; D call uncertain. The CDR3 runs 14 residues. Trimming left V 0 bases short and J 5 bases short, with 10 bases between. CDR1 KGHSH and CDR2 LQKENI come from the germline V gene. CDR3: CASSPPMVRETQYF. CDR3 nucleotides: TGTGCCAGCTCACCACCAATGGTTCGGGAGACCCAGTACTTC. The full variable domain, its missing parts supplied by reference TRBV18 and TRBJ2-5, is NAGVMQNPRHLVRRRGQEARLRCSPMKGHSHVYWYRQLPEEGLKFMVYLQKENIIDESGMPKERFSAEFPKEGPSILRIQQVVRGDSAAYFCASSPPMVRETQYFGPGTRLLVL.

This clonotype was observed a handful of times. V gene TRBV15 combines with J gene TRBJ2-3; perhaps TRBD2 as D (5 bases). Germline CDR1 LNHNV, CDR2 YYDKDF (reference sequence). V dropped 0 bases and J dropped 4 bases, with 11 bases sitting between them. The CDR3 totals 15 residues. The CDR3 spells CATSRELVVPDTQYF. The CDR3, as DNA: TGTGCCACCAGCAGAGAACTAGTAGTTCCAGATACGCAGTATTTT.

The sample holds a few counts of this clonotype. The V call is TRBV5-1, the J call TRBJ2-4, with D possibly matching TRBD2 (5 bases). V was shortened by 4 bases and J by 14 bases, with 13 bases between the two germline ends. This CDR3 has 11 amino acids. In germline, CDR1 is SGHRS, CDR2 YFSETQ. DNA of the CDR3: TGCGCCAGCAGCGCCGGGATGCATAAGTACTTC. Amino acids: CASSAGMHKYF.

This clonotype was counted only a few times. The chain is built from TRBV7-9 and TRBJ2-4; D possibly corresponds to TRBD2 (5 bases). V was clipped by 5 bases and J by 0 bases, with 5 bases between them. From germline, CDR1 is SEHNR and CDR2 FQNEAQ (reference sequence). This CDR3 has 13 amino acids. CDR3 in DNA: TGTGCCAGCAGCGCGGGAGCCAAAAACATTCAGTACTTC. Translated: CASSAGAKNIQYF.

This clonotype has a handful of counts. The gene calls are TRBV12-3 or TRBV12-4 and TRBJ2-6; 9 nucleotides agree with TRBD1. This CDR3 contains 17 residues. V dropped 3 bases and J dropped 4; count of bases not matched to a gene: 7. CDR3 loop: CASSFIGQGSGANVLTF. The CDR3 DNA reads as TGTGCCAGCAGTTTCATAGGACAGGGGTCGGGGGCCAACGTCCTGACTTTC.

This sequence joins TRBV30 and TRBJ2-7; D is possibly TRBD1 (5 bases). V lost 0 bases and J lost 6, with 6 bases in between. The CDR3 spans 11 residues. The V gene's germline CDR1 is GTSNPN and CDR2 SVGIG (reference sequence). This chain's CDR3 is CAWSVQVEQYF. CDR3 nucleotides: TGTGCCTGGAGTGTACAGGTCGAGCAGTACTTC.

There are many counts of this clonotype. The chain employs TRBV6-5 and TRBJ2-7, with a tentative D call TRBD2 (5 bases). Germline-derived CDR1 and CDR2 are MNHEY and SVGAGI. The ends were cut back, 2 bases at V and 2 bases at J, with 7 bases in the middle. The CDR3 consists of 13 residues. CDR3 sequence reads: CASSYAGTYEQYF. CDR3 DNA: TGTGCCAGCAGTTACGCGGGCACCTACGAGCAGTACTTC.

This clonotype was seen many times. The chain couples TRBV29-1 to TRBJ2-3; D uncertain. The germline V and J ends were trimmed by 0 bases and 4 bases, with 5 bases remaining between them. This CDR3 region has 12 residues. Per germline, CDR1 SQVTM and CDR2 ANQGSEA. The CDR3 here is CSVEDLADTQYF. CDR3 bases: TGCAGCGTTGAAGATCTGGCAGATACGCAGTATTTT.

V and J are TRBV4-2 and TRBJ1-1, with D unresolved. Germline V lookup: CDR1 LGHNA, CDR2 YNFKEQ. V lost 1 base, J lost 4 bases, and 4 bases lay in between. CDR3 size: 12 residues. Here the CDR3 reads CASSQAGTEAFF. DNA of the CDR3: TGTGCCAGCAGCCAAGCTGGCACTGAAGCTTTCTTT.

The rearrangement uses TRBV6-5 and TRBJ1-1; TRBD1 might be the D (6 bases). Germline V CDR1 and CDR2: MNHEY, SVGAGI. CDR3 length: 13 amino acids. V was clipped by 7 bases and J by 1 base, with 10 bases between them. DNA of the CDR3: TGTGCCAGCAAGACGGGACAGAACACTGAAGCTTTCTTT. This encodes CASKTGQNTEAFF.

The chain has TRBV5-5 and TRBJ2-3, with 7 bases aligning to TRBD2. The V segment lost 4 bases and the J segment 5 bases; nucleotides outside the gene matches: 10. In germline, CDR1 is SGHKS, CDR2 YYEKEE (reference sequence). The CDR3 runs to 15 residues. The CDR3 DNA sequence: TGTGCCAGCAGCCCGGGCGGGAGATTAAAAGATACGCAGTATTTT. This sequence encodes CASSPGGRLKDTQYF.

The genes are TRBV20-1 and TRBJ2-7; 13 nucleotides line up with TRBD2. The CDR3 is made up of 13 amino acids. Germline trimming cut 3 bases from V and 5 bases from J; bases unmatched to any gene: 1. Germline CDR1 DFQATT, CDR2 SNEGSKA (reference sequence). CDR3: CSARGTSGNEQYF. CDR3 in DNA: TGCAGTGCTAGGGGGACTAGCGGGAACGAGCAGTACTTC.

The table lists this clonotype with many counts. The chain is built from TRBV14 and TRBJ1-2; D not resolved. Trimming took 4 bases from V and 3 from J, leaving 9 bases between them. CDR1 is SGHDN and CDR2 is FVKESK in the germline V gene. The CDR3 has 13 amino acids. Written as DNA, the CDR3 is TGTGCCAGCAGCCTAGTCCTCCACTATGGCTACACCTTC. It specifies CASSLVLHYGYTF. The whole variable domain, remainder taken from reference TRBV14 and TRBJ1-2, is EAGVTQFPSHSVIEKGQTVTLRCDPISGHDNLYWYRRVMGKEIKFLLHFVKESKQDESGMPNNRFLAERTGGTYSTLKVQPAELEDSGVYFCASSLVLHYGYTFGSGTRLTVV.

With respect to this clonotype: This may come from a read error, since a much larger clone is one base off. The gene calls are TRBV19 and TRBJ2-2; TRBD1 might be the D (5 bases). The germline V gene has CDR1 LNHDA and CDR2 SQIVND (reference sequence). CDR3 length: 15 amino acids. V was trimmed by 6 bases and J by 5 bases, leaving 16 bases between them. CDR3 amino acids: CASRMGGAGTGELFF. Written as DNA, the CDR3 is TGTGCCAGTAGAATGGGTGGCGCAGGGACCGGGGAGCTGTTTTTT. Combining the CDR3 with reference TRBV19 and TRBJ2-2 gives the whole variable domain DGGITQSPKYLFRKEGQNVTLSCEQNLNHDAMYWYRQDPGQGLRLIYYSQIVNDFQKGDIAEGYSVSREKKESFPLTVTSAQKNPTAFYLCASRMGGAGTGELFFGEGSRLTVL.

The chain employs TRBV7-7 and TRBJ2-1; 10 positions match TRBD2. This CDR3 contains 16 residues. J lost 2 bases, V lost 6 bases, and 7 bases had no gene match. The germline V gene encodes CDR1 SSHAT and CDR2 FNYEAQ (reference sequence). CDR3: CASSLLLAGAYNEQFF. CDR3 sequence (DNA): TGTGCCAGCAGTTTACTCCTAGCGGGAGCCTACAATGAGCAGTTCTTC.

Only a few counts were recorded for this clonotype. The gene calls are TRBV29-1 and TRBJ2-3; a possible D gene is TRBD2 (5 bases). Trimming took off 5 bases at V and 2 bases at J, with 14 bases between the two ends. The CDR3 is made up of 14 amino acids. Germline CDR1 reads SQVTM; CDR2 reads ANQGSEA. The CDR3 here is CSVPERRNTDTQYF. CDR3 DNA: TGCAGCGTTCCAGAGCGGAGAAACACAGATACGCAGTATTTT.

This clonotype turned up a few times. The chain has TRBV6-4 and TRBJ2-1; 14 positions match TRBD2. Trimming removed 4 bases from V and 1 base from J; junction bases left unmatched: 3. CDR1 is MRHNA and CDR2 is SNTAGT in the germline V gene. The CDR3 covers 17 residues. Written as DNA, the CDR3 is TGTGCCAGCAGTGGGACTAGCGGGAGGCAATCCTACAATGAGCAGTTCTTC. This encodes CASSGTSGRQSYNEQFF.

Worth noting for this clonotype: A much bigger clone sits one base away, suggesting this may be a read error. Because it lacks the conserved phenylalanine or tryptophan at the end, this CDR3 is likely a read error. The V gene is TRBV10-3, the J gene TRBJ2-2, with D unresolved. CDR3 length: 16 amino acids. V lost 6 bases and J 1 base, leaving 15 bases between the germline ends. Per the germline V gene, CDR1 is ENHRY and CDR2 is SYGVKD. The CDR3 is CAIRTSTNLNTGELFY. CDR3 DNA sequence: TGTGCCATCAGAACCTCCACTAACTTGAACACCGGGGAGCTGTTTTAT.

This clonotype was recorded a few times. The chain recombines TRBV2 with TRBJ1-4, with 10 nucleotides matching TRBD1. Germline loops: CDR1 SNHLY, CDR2 FYNNEI. Germline trimming cut 9 bases from V and 7 bases from J; bases unmatched to any gene: 5. The CDR3 is 13 residues long. CDR3: CASTRDRGEKLFF. CDR3 in DNA: TGTGCCAGTACCCGGGACAGGGGTGAAAAACTGTTTTTT. The full variable domain, with the rest looked up from reference TRBV2 and TRBJ1-4, is EPEVTQTPSHQVTQMGQEVILRCVPISNHLYFYWYRQILGQKVEFLVSFYNNEISEKSEIFDDQFSVERPDGSNFTLKIRSTKLEDSAMYFCASTRDRGEKLFFGSGTQLSVL.

This clonotype was counted many times. This chain joins TRBV6-2 or TRBV6-3 and TRBJ2-1; D possibly corresponds to TRBD2 (6 bases). Trimming took off 5 bases at V and 3 bases at J, with 14 bases between the two ends. This CDR3 is built from 15 residues. The germline V gene has CDR1 MNHEY and CDR2 SVGEGT. CDR3 nucleotide sequence: TGTGCCAGCAGTCCACTAGCAACCTTCTACAATGAGCAGTTCTTC. This gives the protein CASSPLATFYNEQFF.

This clonotype was observed at least ten times. The chain employs TRBV7-8 and TRBJ1-2; D is unresolved. Deletions cut 3 bases from V and 7 bases from J, with 6 bases between. Germline CDR1 reads SGHVS; CDR2 reads FQNEAQ. CDR3 length: 11 residues. CDR3 in DNA: TGTGCCAGCAGCTTTATGGGTGGCTACACCTTC. Protein: CASSFMGGYTF. Combining the CDR3 with reference TRBV7-8 and TRBJ1-2 gives the whole variable domain GAGVSQSPRYKVAKRGQDVALRCDPISGHVSLFWYQQALGQGPEFLTYFQNEAQLDKSGLPSDRFFAERPEGSVSTLKIQRTQQEDSAVYLCASSFMGGYTFGSGTRLTVV.